One sample yielded the 28 T cell receptor beta chains listed below, sequenced in a study of T cells in localized non-small cell lung cancer (TCRdb year 2020). Preparation of the library involved the immunoSEQ multiplex PCR assay. The table comes from immuneACCESS by way of TCRdb, which keeps in-frame sequences with V and J called. Part of the clones is missing from these tables; in studies checked, under half for an unresolved V gene and the rest for unknown reasons. This sample lists more than 1,200 clones; about 24% were detected once. Of the sample, 12% falls within the top ten clones. Sequences were derived from lung tumor tissue, sampled before any cancer treatment. These receptors were taken from a male donor older than 55 with stage II lung adenocarcinoma.

This clone was detected only a few times. The chain uses TRBV29-1 and TRBJ1-2; 12 bases line up with TRBD1. J was trimmed by 7 bases and V by 5 bases; bases with no gene match: 5. The CDR3 covers 13 residues. Germline assignment: CDR1 SQVTM and CDR2 ANQGSEA. CDR3 in amino acids: CSVLRDRGPGYTF. DNA for the CDR3: TGCAGCGTTCTCAGGGACAGGGGGCCTGGCTACACCTTC.

In this sample, this clone turned up a few times. This chain joins TRBV9 and TRBJ2-7; the D gene is possibly TRBD1 (6 bases). Deletions cut 6 bases from V and 7 bases from J, with 14 bases between. This CDR3 has 12 residues. The germline CDR1 and CDR2 sequences are SGDLS and YYNGEE. This CDR3 reads CASKQGLWEQYF. Here the CDR3 DNA reads TGTGCCAGCAAACAGGGTTTGTGGGAGCAGTACTTC.

This clone occurred a few times. This chain uses TRBV6-7 with TRBJ1-5, with unresolved D. TRBV6-7 is flagged as an ORF with uncertain function. Trimming shortened V by 5 bases and J by 7 bases, and 24 bases separated the two germline ends. This CDR3 is built from 17 residues. The CDR3 DNA sequence: TGTGCCAGCAGTGGGATAGTTCCTGCTGGATATGGACAGCCCCAGCATTTT. As protein: CASSGIVPAGYGQPQHF.

This clone is labeled as medium-sized. This chain uses TRBV11-3 with TRBJ2-7; D is perhaps TRBD1 (6 bases). CDR3 length: 15 residues. The germline V gene encodes CDR1 SGHNT and CDR2 YENEEA. The germline V and J ends were trimmed by 2 bases and 3 bases, with 14 bases remaining between them. DNA for the CDR3: TGTGCCAGCAGCTTATTACAGGGAACGTACTACGAGCAGTACTTC. Protein sequence: CASSLLQGTYYEQYF.

The V call is TRBV5-1, the J call TRBJ2-7, with D uncertain. Trimming took 4 bases from V and 5 from J, leaving 16 bases between them. The CDR3 runs to 14 residues. Germline CDR1 SGHRS, CDR2 YFSETQ. The CDR3 coding sequence is TGCGCCAGCAGCCCCCAGCCAGGTAGCAACGAGCAGTACTTC. This codes for CASSPQPGSNEQYF. Supplemented by reference TRBV5-1 and TRBJ2-7, the full variable domain reads KAGVTQTPRYLIKTRGQQVTLSCSPISGHRSVSWYQQTPGQGLQFLFEYFSETQRNKGNFPGRFSGRQFSNSRSEMNVSTLELGDSALYLCASSPQPGSNEQYFGPGTRLTVT.

The rearrangement joins TRBV6-8 to TRBJ1-4, with D possibly being TRBD1 (5 bases). Trimming shortened V by 6 bases and J by 5 bases, and 10 bases separated the two germline ends. Germline CDR1 is MNHGY and CDR2 is SAAAGT. This CDR3 comprises 13 residues. CDR3 DNA sequence: TGTGCCAGCAGGGGACGGATCAATGAAAAACTGTTTTTT. This gives the protein CASRGRINEKLFF.

This clone was detected a few times. This chain connects TRBV6-8 to TRBJ2-2; D gene uncertain. The germline V gene encodes CDR1 MNHGY and CDR2 SAAAGT. With 2 bases removed from V and 6 bases from J, the gap between germline ends came to 10 bases. The CDR3 totals 14 residues. The CDR3 DNA is TGTGCCAGCAGTTACCGGGTCCAATCCGGGGAGCTGTTTTTT. It is translated as CASSYRVQSGELFF.

By its share, this clone is medium-sized. The V gene is TRBV11-3, the J gene TRBJ2-7; no firm D call. The V end lost 5 bases, the J end lost 0 bases, and 23 bases lay between the germline ends. Germline CDR1 and CDR2: SGHNT and YENEEA. The CDR3 has 18 amino acids. CDR3 DNA sequence: TGTGCCAGCAGCCCCAAATCAGAAGACTGGCGAAACTCCTACGAGCAGTACTTC. It yields the protein CASSPKSEDWRNSYEQYF. The full variable domain, rest sourced from reference TRBV11-3 and TRBJ2-7, is EAGVVQSPRYKIIEKKQPVAFWCNPISGHNTLYWYLQNLGQGPELLIRYENEEAVDDSQLPKDRFSAERLKGVDSTLKIQPAELGDSAVYLCASSPKSEDWRNSYEQYFGPGTRLTVT.

By share of the sample, this clone is large. This chain uses TRBV29-1 with TRBJ1-2, with a tentative D call TRBD1 (5 bases). Germline V CDR1 and CDR2: SQVTM, ANQGSEA. CDR3 length: 12 residues. Trimming removed 4 bases from V and 8 bases from J, with 14 bases in between. The CDR3 loop is CSVGSGTGGYTF. The CDR3 DNA reads as TGCAGCGTTGGGAGCGGGACGGGCGGCTACACCTTC.

This clone appeared once. The CDR3 sequence: CASSPRRDSFAHEQFF. CDR3 DNA sequence: TGTGCCAGCTCACCTAGGAGGGACTCTTTTGCCCATGAGCAGTTCTTC. The chain joins TRBV18 to TRBJ2-1; a possible D gene is TRBD2 (6 bases). Germline values: CDR1 KGHSH, CDR2 LQKENI. The V end lost 3 bases, the J end lost 8 bases, and 20 bases lay between the germline ends. The CDR3 has 16 amino acids.

The V gene is TRBV9, the J gene TRBJ2-3; TRBD2 is a possible D gene (6 bases). With 8 bases removed from V and 7 bases from J, the gap between germline ends came to 20 bases. This CDR3 is 14 amino acids long. CDR1 is SGDLS, CDR2 YYNGEE, per germline. The CDR3 bases are TGTGCCAGTAAGGCGGGGCGAGGTAGAAATACGCAGTATTTT. Translation: CASKAGRGRNTQYF.

In its sample, this clone was seen once. V and J are TRBV28 and TRBJ2-2, with D perhaps matching TRBD1 (6 bases). The V and J ends lost 0 bases and 5 bases respectively, with 19 bases between them. In germline, CDR1 is MDHEN, CDR2 SYDVKM. CDR3 length: 18 residues. CDR3: CASSLWTDGGRRTGELFF. CDR3 DNA sequence: TGTGCCAGCAGTTTATGGACTGATGGGGGCAGGAGAACCGGGGAGCTGTTTTTT.

The chain couples TRBV9 to TRBJ1-1; 7 bases map to TRBD1. Trimming cost V 5 bases and J 3 bases; bases outside gene matches: 4. This CDR3 region has 13 residues. Looked up from germline, CDR1 is SGDLS and CDR2 is YYNGEE. For the CDR3, the DNA is TGTGCCAGCAGTGCTGACAGGGACACTGAAGCTTTCTTT. It translates to CASSADRDTEAFF. Based on the CDR3 plus reference TRBV9 and TRBJ1-1, the full variable domain is DSGVTQTPKHLITATGQRVTLRCSPRSGDLSVYWYQQSLDQGLQFLIQYYNGEERAKGNILERFSAQQFPDLHSELNLSSLELGDSALYFCASSADRDTEAFFGQGTRLTVV.

The chain couples TRBV23-1 to TRBJ2-3; D is uncertain. TRBV23-1 is flagged as an ORF with uncertain function. The V end lost 1 base, the J end lost 1 base, and 3 bases lay between the germline ends. The CDR3 is 13 residues long. The CDR3 reads CASSQWGTDTQYF. The DNA of the CDR3 is TGCGCCAGCAGTCAATGGGGCACAGATACGCAGTATTTT.

V usage is TRBV5-1 and J usage is TRBJ2-7; D possibly uses TRBD1 or TRBD2 (6 bases each). The CDR3 has 17 residues. Trimming took off 4 bases at V and 3 bases at J, with 23 bases between the two ends. In germline, CDR1 is SGHRS, CDR2 YFSETQ. Written as DNA, the CDR3 is TGCGCCAGCAGCAGGGGTTCCAACCGGGGGCTTATCTACGAGCAGTACTTC. It codes for CASSRGSNRGLIYEQYF. The full variable domain, in which reference TRBV5-1 and TRBJ2-7 provide the parts outside the CDR3, is KAGVTQTPRYLIKTRGQQVTLSCSPISGHRSVSWYQQTPGQGLQFLFEYFSETQRNKGNFPGRFSGRQFSNSRSEMNVSTLELGDSALYLCASSRGSNRGLIYEQYFGPGTRLTVT.

This clone was seen more than once but under ten times. The DNA for the CDR3 is TGTGCCACTAGATTTGGAAACACCATATATTTT. Encoded protein: CATRFGNTIYF. The rearrangement joins TRBV14 to TRBJ1-3; D not resolved. Trimming left V 10 bases short and J 3 bases short, with 7 bases between. This CDR3 spans 11 amino acids. Germline V gene sequence: CDR1 SGHDN, CDR2 FVKESK.

The J gene is TRBJ1-1, the V gene TRBV28; the D is unclear. The CDR3 runs to 12 residues. From germline, CDR1 is MDHEN and CDR2 SYDVKM. V lost 4 bases, J lost 6 bases, and 9 bases lay in between. The CDR3 loop is CASSSHTAEAFF. The CDR3 DNA sequence: TGTGCCAGCAGTTCACACACGGCTGAAGCTTTCTTT.

J is TRBJ2-1 and V is TRBV10-3; D may be TRBD2 (6 bases). CDR3 length: 13 residues. With 1 base removed from V and 10 bases from J, the gap between germline ends came to 11 bases. In germline, CDR1 is ENHRY, CDR2 SYGVKD. The CDR3, as DNA: TGTGCCATCAGTGAGTTGACTAGTTGGGAGCAGTTCTTC. Protein product: CAISELTSWEQFF.

In this sample, this clone turned up a few times. The rearrangement links TRBV5-1 to TRBJ2-7, with D uncertain. CDR1 is SGHRS and CDR2 is YFSETQ in the germline V gene. There are 14 residues in the CDR3. V dropped 3 bases and J dropped 2 bases, with 12 bases sitting between them. The CDR3 loop is CASSSSDRPYEQYF. Here the CDR3 DNA reads TGCGCCAGCAGCTCAAGCGACCGTCCCTACGAGCAGTACTTC.

V is TRBV6-8 and J is TRBJ2-2, with D possibly TRBD1 on 6 matching bases. CDR1 and CDR2 (germline): MNHGY, SAAAGT. This CDR3 has 14 amino acids. Between the trimmed V and J ends, which lost 5 bases and 4 bases, there was a span of 11 bases. The chain's CDR3 is CASSPGGRTGELFF. The CDR3 coding sequence is TGTGCCAGCAGTCCTGGGGGCCGCACCGGGGAGCTGTTTTTT.

This clone appeared a few times. The gene calls are TRBV30 and TRBJ2-3, with D possibly being TRBD2 (5 bases). V was cut by 4 bases and J by 0 bases, with 14 bases left in between. This CDR3 spans 15 amino acids. The germline V gene encodes CDR1 GTSNPN and CDR2 SVGIG (reference sequence). The CDR3 reads CAWNVEETSTDTQYF. The CDR3 coding sequence is TGTGCCTGGAACGTGGAGGAGACTAGCACAGATACGCAGTATTTT.

This clone occurred a few times. This chain connects TRBV6-8 to TRBJ2-2, with a weak D call TRBD1 (6 bases). The V gene lost 6 bases and the J gene lost 5 bases, with 13 bases spanning the gap. The CDR3 runs to 14 residues. Germline V lookup: CDR1 MNHGY, CDR2 SAAAGT. The CDR3 coding sequence is TGTGCCAGCAGCAAAAAGGGGGAGACCGGGGAGCTGTTTTTT. Translation gives CASSKKGETGELFF.

The chain combines TRBV9 with TRBJ1-1; maybe TRBD1 (6 bases). The V and J ends lost 5 bases and 0 bases respectively, with 14 bases between them. CDR3 length: 15 residues. The V gene's germline CDR1 is SGDLS and CDR2 YYNGEE. The CDR3 DNA reads TGTGCCAGCAGTCAGGACAGTCCAATGAACACTGAAGCTTTCTTT. The encoded protein is CASSQDSPMNTEAFF. Full variable domain (remainder filled in from reference TRBV9 and TRBJ1-1): DSGVTQTPKHLITATGQRVTLRCSPRSGDLSVYWYQQSLDQGLQFLIQYYNGEERAKGNILERFSAQQFPDLHSELNLSSLELGDSALYFCASSQDSPMNTEAFFGQGTRLTVV.

This clone has only a few counts. The V and J genes are TRBV28 and TRBJ1-5, with D tentatively TRBD1 (6 bases). V lost 3 bases and J 7 bases, leaving 13 bases between the germline ends. The germline V gene encodes CDR1 MDHEN and CDR2 SYDVKM. This CDR3 has 14 residues. CDR3 region: CASSLGQGHQPQHF. DNA for the CDR3: TGTGCCAGCAGTTTGGGGCAGGGGCACCAGCCCCAGCATTTT.

This clone ranks as medium-sized. This chain connects TRBV6-1 to TRBJ1-2; 9 positions match TRBD1. The length of the CDR3 is 14 residues. Unmatched junction bases numbered 4, after V lost 0 bases and J lost 8 bases. Germline CDR1 and CDR2: MNHNS and SASEGT. In DNA form, the CDR3 reads TGTGCCAGCAGTGAAGCGGGAGGACAGGGGGGCTACACCTTC. This translates into CASSEAGGQGGYTF.

V is TRBV19 and J is TRBJ2-7; 7 bases agree with TRBD1. V dropped 10 bases and J dropped 7; count of bases not matched to a gene: 13. Germline V gene data show CDR1 as LNHDA and CDR2 as SQIVND (reference sequence). CDR3 length: 13 residues. The CDR3 spells CATMGQGVGEQYF. In nucleotides, the CDR3 is TGTGCCACCATGGGGCAGGGGGTCGGAGAGCAGTACTTC.

By its share, this clone is medium-sized. The rearrangement uses TRBV11-3 and TRBJ1-5; D is ambiguous. The V gene's germline CDR1 is SGHNT and CDR2 YENEEA. The CDR3 is 14 residues long. V was pared by 3 bases and J by 4 bases, with 10 bases between. In DNA, the CDR3 is TGTGCCAGCAGCTTTCTGGTGGGTAATCAGCCCCAGCATTTT. This gives the protein CASSFLVGNQPQHF.

This clone is labeled as medium-sized. CDR3 sequence reads: CASSKTEAGRGYTF. The CDR3 DNA sequence: TGTGCCAGCAGCAAGACGGAGGCGGGTAGGGGCTACACCTTC. The V and J genes are TRBV6-8 and TRBJ1-2; D is unclear. V dropped 6 bases and J dropped 8 bases, with 19 bases sitting between them. The CDR3 contains 14 residues. CDR1 and CDR2 from the germline V gene are MNHGY and SAAAGT.